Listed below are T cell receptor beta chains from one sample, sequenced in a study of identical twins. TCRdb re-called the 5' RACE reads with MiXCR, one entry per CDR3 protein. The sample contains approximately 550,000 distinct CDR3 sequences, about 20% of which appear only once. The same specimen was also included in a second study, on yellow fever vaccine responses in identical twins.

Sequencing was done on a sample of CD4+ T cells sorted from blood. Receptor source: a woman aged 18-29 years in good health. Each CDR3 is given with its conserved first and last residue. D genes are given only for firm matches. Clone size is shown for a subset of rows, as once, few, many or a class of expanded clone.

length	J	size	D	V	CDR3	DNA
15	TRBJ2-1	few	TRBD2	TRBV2	CASSVLAGGINEQFF	TGTGCCAGCAGTGTCCTAGCGGGAGGTATCAATGAGCAGTTCTTC
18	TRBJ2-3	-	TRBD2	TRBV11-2	CASSYVIIPLAGRDTQYF	TGTGCCAGCAGCTACGTTATCATTCCCCTAGCGGGTAGGGATACGCAGTATTTT
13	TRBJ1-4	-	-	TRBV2	CASSPEIGEKLFF	TGTGCCAGCAGCCCCGAAATAGGGGAAAAACTGTTTTTT
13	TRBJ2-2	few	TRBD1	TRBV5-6	CASSYRGVGELFF	TGTGCCAGCAGCTACAGGGGTGTCGGGGAGCTGTTTTTT
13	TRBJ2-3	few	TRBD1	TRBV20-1	CSASGQGKDTQYF	TGCAGTGCCTCGGGACAGGGGAAGGATACGCAGTATTTT
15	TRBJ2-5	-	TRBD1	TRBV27	CASSAEQGYQETQYF	TGTGCCAGCAGTGCCGAACAGGGGTACCAAGAGACCCAGTACTTC
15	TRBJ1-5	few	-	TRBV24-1	CATSDWGGRYQPQHF	TGTGCCACCAGTGATTGGGGGGGCAGATATCAGCCCCAGCATTTT
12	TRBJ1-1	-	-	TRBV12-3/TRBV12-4	CASSFRYSEAFF	TGTGCCAGCAGTTTTCGGTACAGTGAAGCTTTCTTT
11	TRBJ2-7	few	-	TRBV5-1	CASSTSYEQYF	TGCGCCAGCAGCACTAGCTACGAGCAGTACTTC
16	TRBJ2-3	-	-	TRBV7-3	CASSLTAGYPVDTQYF	TGTGCCAGCAGCTTAACGGCGGGGTATCCCGTGGATACGCAGTATTTT
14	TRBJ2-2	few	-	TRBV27	CASKGQNGPGELFF	TGTGCCAGCAAGGGACAAAATGGGCCCGGGGAGCTGTTTTTT
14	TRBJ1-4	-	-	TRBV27	CASSPLQSNEKLFF	TGTGCCAGCAGTCCCTTGCAGTCTAATGAAAAACTGTTTTTT
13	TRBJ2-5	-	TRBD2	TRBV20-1	CSASSGIQETQYF	TGCAGTGCCAGTAGCGGGATTCAAGAGACCCAGTACTTC
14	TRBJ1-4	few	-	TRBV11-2	CASSLRGVQEKLFF	TGTGCCAGCAGCTTAAGAGGGGTTCAAGAAAAACTGTTTTTT
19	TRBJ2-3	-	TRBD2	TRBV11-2	CASSLQPLAGGPRGDTQYF	TGTGCCAGCAGCTTGCAACCATTAGCGGGAGGGCCGCGAGGGGATACGCAGTATTTT
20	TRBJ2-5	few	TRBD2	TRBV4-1	CASSQDLGGAPKGRQETQYF	TGCGCCAGCAGCCAAGATCTGGGAGGGGCCCCCAAGGGGCGTCAAGAGACCCAGTACTTC
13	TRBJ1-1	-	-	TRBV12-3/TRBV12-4	CASSPSRRGEAFF	TGTGCCAGCAGTCCTTCGAGGCGGGGTGAAGCTTTCTTT
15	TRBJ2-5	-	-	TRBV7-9	CASSQRKIRQETQYF	TGTGCCAGCAGCCAGAGGAAGATCCGACAAGAGACCCAGTACTTC
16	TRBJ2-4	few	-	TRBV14	CASSQRSGLAKNIQYF	TGTGCCAGCAGCCAACGGTCTGGGCTAGCCAAAAACATTCAGTACTTC
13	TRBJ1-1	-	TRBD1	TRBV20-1	CKAEGAFNTEAFF	TGCAAGGCCGAGGGGGCGTTTAACACTGAAGCTTTCTTT
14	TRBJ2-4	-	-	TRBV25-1	CASSHPGVGEVQYF	TGTGCCAGCAGTCATCCTGGGGTGGGGGAGGTTCAGTACTTC
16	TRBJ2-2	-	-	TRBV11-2	CASSSNRVIDTGELFF	TGTGCCAGCAGCTCCAACAGGGTAATCGACACCGGGGAGCTGTTTTTT
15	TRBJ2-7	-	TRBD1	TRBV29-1	CSVLKRGTGDYEQYF	TGCAGCGTTCTCAAACGCGGGACAGGGGACTACGAGCAGTACTTC
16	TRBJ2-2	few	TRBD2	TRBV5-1	CASSGIAGTATGELFF	TGCGCCAGCAGCGGAATAGCGGGGACCGCCACCGGGGAGCTGTTTTTT
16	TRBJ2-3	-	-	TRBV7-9	CASSFTVPNGADTQYF	TGTGCCAGCAGCTTCACCGTGCCCAACGGCGCAGATACGCAGTATTTT
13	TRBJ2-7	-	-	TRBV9	CASSVALRDEQYF	TGTGCCAGCAGCGTAGCCCTCAGGGACGAGCAGTACTTC
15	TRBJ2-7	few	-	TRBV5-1	CASSRVPGQIYEQYF	TGCGCCAGCAGCCGCGTCCCTGGACAGATCTACGAGCAGTACTTC
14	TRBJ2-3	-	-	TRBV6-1	CATLRIAAADTQYF	TGTGCCACCCTGAGGATAGCGGCGGCAGATACGCAGTATTTT
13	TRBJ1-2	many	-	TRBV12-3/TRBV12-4	CASSHPGLYGYTF	TGTGCCAGCAGCCATCCCGGTCTCTATGGCTACACCTTC
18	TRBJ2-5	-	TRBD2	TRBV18	CASSPVGLAGSFGETQYF	TGTGCCAGCTCACCAGTAGGACTAGCGGGGAGTTTCGGAGAGACCCAGTACTTC
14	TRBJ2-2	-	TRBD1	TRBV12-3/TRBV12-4	CASSLNRGTGELFF	TGTGCCAGCAGTTTGAACAGGGGTACCGGGGAGCTGTTTTTT
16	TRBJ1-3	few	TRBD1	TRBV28	CASSLSSGGRGNTIYF	TGTGCCAGCAGTTTATCCTCAGGGGGACGTGGAAACACCATATATTTT
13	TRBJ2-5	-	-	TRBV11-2	CASSFLVGETQYF	TGTGCCAGCAGCTTTCTGGTCGGGGAGACCCAGTACTTC
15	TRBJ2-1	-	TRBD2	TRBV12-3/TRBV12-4	CASSPLAGGPQGQFF	TGTGCCAGCAGTCCACTAGCGGGAGGTCCCCAGGGGCAGTTCTTC
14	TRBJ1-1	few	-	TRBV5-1	CASKSEAIGGKAFF	TGCGCCAGCAAATCAGAAGCGATCGGAGGGAAAGCTTTCTTT
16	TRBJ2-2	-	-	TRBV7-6	CASSLGDTSSSGELFF	TGTGCCAGCAGCTTAGGGGACACATCCTCCTCAGGGGAGCTGTTTTTT
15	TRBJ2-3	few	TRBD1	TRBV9	CASSAQGAGTDTQYF	TGTGCCAGCAGCGCCCAGGGGGCCGGCACAGATACGCAGTATTTT
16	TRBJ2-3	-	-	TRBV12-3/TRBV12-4	CASSPGGWGSTDTQYF	TGTGCCAGCAGTCCCGGGGGTTGGGGGAGCACAGATACGCAGTATTTT
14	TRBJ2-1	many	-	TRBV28	CASSPRTGYNEQFF	TGTGCCAGCAGTCCTCGGACCGGTTACAATGAGCAGTTCTTC
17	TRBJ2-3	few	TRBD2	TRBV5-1	CASSLVSGRPLTDTQYF	TGCGCCAGCAGCTTGGTAAGCGGGAGGCCGCTCACAGATACGCAGTATTTT
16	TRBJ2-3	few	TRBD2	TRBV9	CASSVEAGGSTDTQYF	TGTGCCAGCAGCGTAGAAGCGGGGGGGAGCACAGATACGCAGTATTTT
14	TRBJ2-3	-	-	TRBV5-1	CASSLGQYTDTQYF	TGCGCCAGCAGCCTGGGGCAGTACACAGATACGCAGTATTTT
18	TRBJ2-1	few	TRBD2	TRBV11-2	CASRPPGQLAGESNEQFF	TGTGCCAGCAGACCCCCAGGGCAACTAGCGGGAGAGAGTAATGAGCAGTTCTTC
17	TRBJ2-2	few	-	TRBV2	CASTLGVRPSRSGELFF	TGTGCCAGCACCCTAGGTGTAAGGCCGTCAAGATCCGGGGAGCTGTTTTTT
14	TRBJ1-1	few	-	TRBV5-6	CASSLEGFGLEAFF	TGTGCCAGCAGCTTGGAGGGTTTCGGGCTTGAAGCTTTCTTT
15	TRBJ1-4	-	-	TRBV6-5	CASSYAGVANEKLFF	TGTGCCAGCAGTTACGCCGGGGTAGCTAATGAAAAACTGTTTTTT
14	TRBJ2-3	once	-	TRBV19	CASSIHLLADTQYF	TGTGCCAGTAGTATCCATTTATTGGCAGATACGCAGTATTTT
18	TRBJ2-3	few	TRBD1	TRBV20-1	CSARQLGTGGSHTDTQYF	TGCAGTGCTAGGCAGTTGGGGACAGGGGGCTCACACACAGATACGCAGTATTTT
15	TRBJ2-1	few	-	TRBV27	CASSDHLGSYNEQFF	TGTGCCAGCAGCGACCATTTGGGCTCCTACAATGAGCAGTTCTTC
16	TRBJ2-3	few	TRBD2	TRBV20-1	CSARDSLRGGTDTQYF	TGCAGTGCTAGAGATTCCCTGCGGGGGGGCACAGATACGCAGTATTTT
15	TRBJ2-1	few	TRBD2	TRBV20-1	CSAERGSSPYNEQFF	TGCAGTGCGGAGCGGGGTTCCTCTCCTTACAATGAGCAGTTCTTC
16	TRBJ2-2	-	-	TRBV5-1	CASSSTGYPNTGELFF	TGCGCCAGCAGCTCAACAGGGTACCCGAACACCGGGGAGCTGTTTTTT
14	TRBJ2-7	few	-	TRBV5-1	CASNPGHPNYEQYF	TGCGCCAGCAACCCGGGACACCCTAACTACGAGCAGTACTTC
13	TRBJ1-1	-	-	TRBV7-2	CASSTDANTEAFF	TGTGCCAGCAGCACGGACGCGAACACTGAAGCTTTCTTT
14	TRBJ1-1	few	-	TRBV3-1	CASRERESNTEAFF	TGTGCCAGCAGAGAAAGGGAGTCGAACACTGAAGCTTTCTTT
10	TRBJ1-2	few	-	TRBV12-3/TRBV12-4	CASSYRGYTF	TGTGCCAGCAGTTATAGGGGCTACACCTTC